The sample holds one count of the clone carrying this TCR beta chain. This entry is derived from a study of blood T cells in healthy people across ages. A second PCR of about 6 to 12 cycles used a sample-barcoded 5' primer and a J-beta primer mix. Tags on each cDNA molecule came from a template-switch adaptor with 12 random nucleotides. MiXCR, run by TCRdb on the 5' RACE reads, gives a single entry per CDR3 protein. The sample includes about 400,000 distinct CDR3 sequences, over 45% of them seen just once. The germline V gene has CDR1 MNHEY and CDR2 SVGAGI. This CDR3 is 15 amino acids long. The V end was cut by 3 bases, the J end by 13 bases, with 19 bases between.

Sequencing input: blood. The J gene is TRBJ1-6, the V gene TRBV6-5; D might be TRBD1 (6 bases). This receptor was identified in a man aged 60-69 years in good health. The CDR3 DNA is TGTGCCAGCAGTTATTCTATAACAGGGTCTTCTCCCCTCCACTTT. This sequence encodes CASSYSITGSSPLHF.